This T cell receptor beta chain is from a study of blood T cell repertoires in COVID-19. Per the authors' pipeline: Estimation of nucleated cell counts was performed using reference gene primer amplification. Sequenced by immunoSEQ multiplex PCR; TCRdb stores in-frame clones only, minus some. The V and J calls and clone size come from that table; D and trimming were worked out from the DNA. The sample contains some 150,000 clones, roughly 84% of which appear only once. This clone was observed a handful of times. Everyone who took part was roughly 18 to 89 years old, and they came from about 25 US areas. Cohorts were determined from participant-reported clinical history. No more than 2 weeks before study entry, exposed participants had met a case of COVID-19. The germline CDR1 and CDR2 sequences are LGHDT and YNNKEL (reference sequence). Between the trimmed V and J ends, which lost 1 base and 0 bases, there was a span of 6 bases. The CDR3 consists of 14 residues.

The specimen sequenced was PBMCs or T cells enriched from blood (not recorded which). The chain has TRBV3-1 (or the pseudogene TRBV3-2) and TRBJ2-5, with TRBD1 as a possible D gene (5 bases). The receptor was isolated from a woman between 50 and 59 years old who had been exposed to COVID-19. CDR3 DNA: TGTGCCAGCAGCCAAGGACAGTACCAAGAGACCCAGTACTTC. Translation gives CASSQGQYQETQYF.